The 17 T cell receptor beta chains listed next were all sequenced from one sample in a study of blood T cell repertoires in COVID-19. The data were produced by immunoSEQ multiplex PCR, yet TCRdb's version contains in-frame clones alone and is incomplete. In the table there are roughly 150,000 clones, over 70% of which are singletons. The sequenced material came from PBMCs or T cells enriched from blood (not recorded which). The receptors stem from a middle-aged woman with acute COVID-19.

CDR3 amino acids: CATSERGQGGGELFF. CDR3 DNA sequence: TGTGCCACCAGCGAGAGGGGACAGGGTGGCGGGGAGCTGTTTTTT. This chain uses TRBV15 with TRBJ2-2; 9 nucleotides match TRBD1. The V gene's germline CDR1 is LNHNV and CDR2 YYDKDF (reference sequence). The CDR3 covers 15 residues. V trimming: 5 bases; J trimming: 7 bases; junction bases outside the gene matches: 8.

V and J are TRBV5-6 and TRBJ1-5; the D is unclear. V lost 4 bases and J 7 bases, leaving 15 bases between the germline ends. The CDR3 extends over 14 amino acids. CDR1 is SGHDT, CDR2 YYEEEE, per germline. In nucleotides, the CDR3 is TGTGCCAGCAGCGACCGCGGAGGATACCAGCCCCAGCATTTT. Amino acid sequence: CASSDRGGYQPQHF. Supplemented by reference TRBV5-6 and TRBJ1-5, the full variable domain reads DAGVTQSPTHLIKTRGQQVTLRCSPKSGHDTVSWYQQALGQGPQFIFQYYEEEERQRGNFPDRFSGHQFPNYSSELNVNALLLGDSALYLCASSDRGGYQPQHFGDGTRLSIL.

This clone occurred once. The chain couples TRBV2 to TRBJ1-5; D unclear. Germline assignment: CDR1 SNHLY and CDR2 FYNNEI. This CDR3 is 12 amino acids long. Trimming took 5 bases from V and 7 from J, leaving 9 bases between them. CDR3 DNA sequence: TGTGCCAGCAGTTCCTCTTTCCAGCCCCAGCATTTT. Its translation: CASSSSFQPQHF. Full variable domain (rest looked up from reference TRBV2 and TRBJ1-5): EPEVTQTPSHQVTQMGQEVILRCVPISNHLYFYWYRQILGQKVEFLVSFYNNEISEKSEIFDDQFSVERPDGSNFTLKIRSTKLEDSAMYFCASSSSFQPQHFGDGTRLSIL.

This chain uses TRBV5-4 with TRBJ2-1; 8 bases map to TRBD2. Looked up from germline, CDR1 is SGHNT and CDR2 is YYREEE (reference sequence). With 0 bases clipped from V and 12 bases from J, the junction kept 14 bases outside the gene matches. The CDR3 is 16 residues long. The CDR3 protein is CASSLGASGPIFVQFF. The CDR3 coding sequence is TGTGCCAGCAGCTTGGGGGCTAGCGGGCCAATTTTCGTGCAGTTCTTC. The full variable domain, with the rest looked up from reference TRBV5-4 and TRBJ2-1, is ETGVTQSPTHLIKTRGQQVTLRCSSQSGHNTVSWYQQALGQGPQFIFQYYREEENGRGNFPPRFSGLQFPNYSSELNVNALELDDSALYLCASSLGASGPIFVQFFGPGTRLTVL.

The genes are TRBV6-5 and TRBJ1-6; 10 positions match TRBD1. From germline, CDR1 is MNHEY and CDR2 SVGAGI. The CDR3 length is 15 residues. V shed 6 bases, J shed 9 bases, and the junction held 8 bases outside the gene matches. The CDR3 nucleotides are TGTGCCAGCAGACCGACAGGGGGCCTGGGTTCACCCCTCCACTTT. Residues: CASRPTGGLGSPLHF.

The J gene is TRBJ2-5, the V gene TRBV6-5; TRBD2 is a possible D gene (7 bases). V lost 0 bases and J lost 4, with 12 bases in between. The CDR3 extends over 15 amino acids. Germline CDR1 is MNHEY and CDR2 is SVGAGI. The CDR3 DNA reads TGTGCCAGCAGTTACTCAGGGGGGAGGGGAGAGACCCAGTACTTC. Translating it yields CASSYSGGRGETQYF.

This clone was seen a single time. The chain has TRBV19 and TRBJ1-2; TRBD1 matches 8 bases. Looked up from germline, CDR1 is LNHDA and CDR2 is SQIVND (reference sequence). This CDR3 has 17 residues. The ends lost 3 bases at V and 3 bases at J; junction bases unmatched: 12. CDR3 bases: TGTGCCAGTAGTATTCGGACAGGGATACTGGGGGACTATGGCTACACCTTC. Its protein is CASSIRTGILGDYGYTF. Using reference TRBV19 and TRBJ1-2 for the parts outside the CDR3, the full variable domain is DGGITQSPKYLFRKEGQNVTLSCEQNLNHDAMYWYRQDPGQGLRLIYYSQIVNDFQKGDIAEGYSVSREKKESFPLTVTSAQKNPTAFYLCASSIRTGILGDYGYTFGSGTRLTVV.

The count of this clone is one. J is TRBJ1-1 and V is TRBV30; D gene ambiguous. Germline V gene data show CDR1 as GTSNPN and CDR2 as SVGIG (reference sequence). The CDR3 runs to 13 residues. Trimming took off 1 base at V and 1 base at J, with 7 bases between the two ends. The CDR3 DNA reads TGTGCCTGGAGTGAGCAGGCGAACACTGAAGCTTTCTTT. This codes for CAWSEQANTEAFF.

This clone was seen just once. The chain is built from TRBV12-5 and TRBJ2-1, with 9 bases identical to TRBD1. The CDR3 consists of 15 residues. The V gene's germline CDR1 is LGHNT and CDR2 FRNRAP. The V segment lost 1 base and the J segment 5 bases; nucleotides outside the gene matches: 3. CDR3 bases: TGTGCTAGTGGTTTGGGGACAGGGGAAGACAATGAGCAGTTCTTC. It encodes CASGLGTGEDNEQFF.

This clone was seen only a few times. CDR3 in amino acids: CASSPRTDSYGYTF. As DNA, the CDR3 is TGTGCCAGCAGTCCCCGAACTGATAGCTATGGCTACACCTTC. This chain uses TRBV27 with TRBJ1-2; D unclear. Trimming left V 5 bases short and J 4 bases short, with 14 bases between. Germline V lookup: CDR1 MNHEY, CDR2 SMNVEV (reference sequence). CDR3 size: 14 residues.

This clone appeared a few times. The rearrangement joins TRBV19 to TRBJ1-5; D is possibly TRBD1 (5 bases). The CDR3 is made up of 16 amino acids. Germline V CDR1 and CDR2: LNHDA, SQIVND (reference sequence). With 7 bases removed from V and 0 bases from J, the gap between germline ends came to 16 bases. In nucleotides, the CDR3 is TGTGCCAGTACCATGGAGGGACGGTATAGCAATCAGCCCCAGCATTTT. Amino acid sequence: CASTMEGRYSNQPQHF.

This chain joins TRBV3-1 (or the pseudogene TRBV3-2) and TRBJ2-5, with 9 bases matching TRBD2. CDR1 is LGHDT, CDR2 YNNKEL, per germline (reference sequence). The CDR3 contains 18 residues. Trimming cost V 0 bases and J 1 base; bases outside gene matches: 9. Here the CDR3 reads CASSQDPPLAGFQETQYF. CDR3 coding DNA: TGTGCCAGCAGCCAAGATCCGCCGCTAGCGGGATTCCAAGAGACCCAGTACTTC.

With respect to this clone: Germline and junction disagree at one end, which may indicate a read error. J is TRBJ2-3 and V is TRBV28; 11 nucleotides align to TRBD2. The CDR3 extends over 14 amino acids. Per germline, CDR1 MDHEN and CDR2 SYDVKM. In DNA, the CDR3 is TGCGCACCAAGGGGACTAGCGGACACAGATACGCAGTATTTT. Residues: CAPRGLADTDTQYF.

Turning to this clone: Mismatch with germline at one junction end may stem from a read error. J is TRBJ2-5 and V is TRBV7-7, with no clear D. Per germline, CDR1 SSHAT and CDR2 FNYEAQ (reference sequence). There are 16 residues in the CDR3. The CDR3 loop reads CASSLANGLVSETQYF. CDR3 DNA sequence: TGTGCTAGCAGCTTAGCAAATGGTCTAGTGAGCGAGACCCAGTACTTC.

This clone was observed a handful of times. V gene TRBV6-5 combines with J gene TRBJ1-3; unclear D gene. Germline lookup yields CDR1 MNHEY and CDR2 SVGAGI. There are 14 residues in the CDR3. With 6 bases removed from V and 0 bases from J, the gap between germline ends came to 9 bases. In DNA form, the CDR3 reads TGTGCCAGCAGCGTTGACTTCTCTGGAAACACCATATATTTT. Its protein product is CASSVDFSGNTIYF.

The V gene is TRBV2, the J gene TRBJ1-1; D perhaps matches TRBD1 (6 bases). Per the germline V gene, CDR1 is SNHLY and CDR2 is FYNNEI. The CDR3 sequence is 13 residues long. The V end lost 9 bases, the J end lost 5 bases, and 16 bases lay between the germline ends. The CDR3 loop is CASSDSEWTEAFF. Written as DNA, the CDR3 is TGTGCCAGTTCGGACAGTGAATGGACTGAAGCTTTCTTT.

The chain employs TRBV6-5 and TRBJ1-1, with 7 nucleotides matching TRBD1. The germline CDR1 and CDR2 sequences are MNHEY and SVGAGI. CDR3 size: 13 residues. The junction had 5 bases not matched to a gene; V was cut back by 6 bases and J by 4 bases. CDR3 loop: CASSTGEITEAFF. The DNA of the CDR3 is TGTGCCAGCAGCACAGGGGAAATCACTGAAGCTTTCTTT.